This T cell receptor (beta chain) was captured by sequencing in a study of T cells in Graves' hyperthyroidism and ophthalmopathy. General study results and limits: Most thyroid clonotypes with frequency above 0.001 were detected in blood.

Ahead of any ophthalmopathy symptoms, the blood sample was obtained at the first diagnosis of hyperthyroidism. With V trimmed by 4 bases and J by 2 bases, 9 bases remained unmatched. The germline gives CDR1 SGHRS, CDR2 YFSETQ. CDR3 size: 16 residues. RNA transcripts served as the template for amplifying TCR beta CDR3 regions. In the first-round RT-PCR of the TCR CDR3, the HTBI primer set was used. MiXCR, applied by TCRdb to the multiplex PCR reads, yields one record per CDR3 protein. In the table there are hundreds of thousands of distinct CDR3 sequences, 14% of which are singletons. Concerning this clonotype: Its antigen is unidentified.

This chain connects TRBV5-1 to TRBJ1-5; 7 bases line up with TRBD1. This TCR derives from a woman aged 30 to 39 with Graves' hyperthyroidism that later progressed to Graves' ophthalmopathy. The sequenced material came from blood. The CDR3 DNA reads as TGCGCCAGCAGCCCTGGGGCTGGACAGGGCAATCAGCCCCAGCATTTT. Protein: CASSPGAGQGNQPQHF.